These 27 T cell receptor beta chains were sequenced from one sample in a study of blood T cell repertoires in COVID-19. The data were produced by immunoSEQ multiplex PCR, yet TCRdb's version contains in-frame clones alone and is incomplete. The sample gives approximately 350,000 clones, around 86% of which show up once; 6% to 7% is in the top ten. Sequencing input: peripheral blood. The receptors were sampled from a woman aged 45-65 years with COVID-19, enrolled during active disease.

This chain links TRBV6-1 with TRBJ1-2, with TRBD1 matching 8 bases. This CDR3 is 14 amino acids long. The germline V gene encodes CDR1 MNHNS and CDR2 SASEGT. Losses at the gene ends were 2 bases for V and 5 bases for J; bases not matched to a gene: 4. CDR3 DNA sequence: TGTGCCAGCAGTGAATCGCGGACAGGGTATGGCTACACCTTC. Translated: CASSESRTGYGYTF.

This sequence joins TRBV14 and TRBJ2-1; D perhaps matches TRBD2 (5 bases). V was pared by 8 bases and J by 5 bases, with 22 bases between. Germline V CDR1 and CDR2: SGHDN, FVKESK. The CDR3 is 16 residues long. CDR3 coding DNA: TGTGCCAGCGGCCCTTTTTGGGCCGAGGGCCACAATGAGCAGTTCTTC. Its protein is CASGPFWAEGHNEQFF.

The rearrangement uses TRBV28 and TRBJ1-3; 7 nucleotides line up with TRBD1. The CDR3 is made up of 16 amino acids. With V trimmed by 6 bases and J by 0 bases, 8 bases remained unmatched. The germline V gene encodes CDR1 MDHEN and CDR2 SYDVKM. DNA for the CDR3: TGTGCCAGCAGAGCTACCGGGACAGCCTCTGGAAACACCATATATTTT. This translates into CASRATGTASGNTIYF.

The chain employs TRBV7-8 and TRBJ1-5, with 8 bases lining up with TRBD1. The CDR3 length is 13 residues. Losses at the gene ends were 3 bases for V and 12 bases for J; bases not matched to a gene: 7. Germline values: CDR1 SGHVS, CDR2 FQNEAQ. The CDR3: CASSLAGTGVQHF. The CDR3 DNA is TGTGCCAGCAGCTTGGCCGGGACAGGAGTCCAGCATTTT.

The V call is TRBV12-5, the J call TRBJ2-5, with 8 nucleotides matching TRBD2. In germline, CDR1 is LGHNT, CDR2 FRNRAP. V lost 3 bases, J lost 5 bases, and 14 bases stayed unmatched. The CDR3 contains 17 residues. CDR3 protein: CASGFTASGSVEETQYF. CDR3 nucleotide sequence: TGTGCTAGTGGTTTCACAGCGAGCGGGAGTGTTGAGGAGACCCAGTACTTC.

The chain carries TRBV15 and TRBJ2-3, with D possibly TRBD2 on 5 matching bases. Trimming removed 5 bases from V and 1 base from J, with 16 bases in between. Germline values: CDR1 LNHNV, CDR2 YYDKDF (reference sequence). There are 16 residues in the CDR3. CDR3 sequence: CATSVEGTRGTDTQYF. DNA of the CDR3: TGTGCCACCAGCGTCGAAGGCACTAGAGGCACAGATACGCAGTATTTT.

This clone was seen a handful of times. In the same sample, other DNA sequences code for this CDR3. The chain employs TRBV7-2 and TRBJ1-3; D call uncertain. Germline V gene lookup returns CDR1 SGHTA and CDR2 FQGNSA. The CDR3 sequence is 12 residues long. Trimming took off 5 bases at V and 4 bases at J, with 6 bases between the two ends. This CDR3 reads CASSLQGNTIYF. CDR3 DNA: TGTGCCAGCAGCCTTCAGGGAAACACCATATATTTT.

This chain uses TRBV12-5 with TRBJ2-7; D might be TRBD1 (5 bases). V lost 2 bases, J lost 3 bases, and 8 bases lay in between. This CDR3 comprises 13 residues. Germline CDR1 is LGHNT and CDR2 is FRNRAP. In DNA form, the CDR3 reads TGTGCTAGTGGTTTGATCCAGGGCTACGAGCAGTACTTC. Protein sequence: CASGLIQGYEQYF.

J is TRBJ2-5 and V is TRBV2; 9 positions match TRBD2. The germline CDR1 and CDR2 sequences are SNHLY and FYNNEI. The CDR3 has 16 residues. Losses at the gene ends were 3 bases for V and 6 bases for J; bases not matched to a gene: 11. The CDR3 region is CASSEGISGGQKTQYF. The CDR3 bases are TGTGCCAGCAGTGAGGGAATTAGCGGGGGTCAGAAGACCCAGTACTTC.

The DNA for the CDR3 is TGTGCCAGCAGCTGGGGAGGGACGAGCGTCGGCACAGATACGCAGTATTTT. Translation gives CASSWGGTSVGTDTQYF. This chain connects TRBV5-6 to TRBJ2-3; 7 bases are shared with TRBD2. CDR3 length equals 17 residues. V was clipped by 3 bases and J by 1 base; unmatched bases: 11. CDR1 and CDR2 (germline): SGHDT, YYEEEE.

This rearrangement joins TRBV7-9 to TRBJ1-2; 9 bases line up with TRBD1. Germline V gene lookup returns CDR1 SEHNR and CDR2 FQNEAQ (reference sequence). CDR3 length: 15 amino acids. V was clipped by 5 bases and J by 4 bases; unmatched bases: 8. The CDR3 sequence is CASSRTGQGSYGYTF. DNA for the CDR3: TGTGCCAGCAGCCGTACGGGACAGGGTAGCTATGGCTACACCTTC.

The CDR3 DNA reads TGTGCCAGTAGTATGATAGGGGCAGATACGCAGTATTTT. Translation gives CASSMIGADTQYF. The rearrangement uses TRBV19 and TRBJ2-3; possibly TRBD1 for D (5 bases). Germline loops: CDR1 LNHDA, CDR2 SQIVND (reference sequence). The CDR3 contains 13 residues. V lost 3 bases to trimming and J lost 4 bases, with 8 bases between them.

The chain combines TRBV4-1 with TRBJ2-1; possible D gene TRBD1, 6 bases. V was clipped by 0 bases and J by 5 bases, with 26 bases between them. CDR1 is MGHRA and CDR2 is YSYEKL in the germline V gene. The CDR3 has 20 amino acids. The CDR3 spells CASSQDRDTTSQPLNNEQFF. The DNA for the CDR3 is TGCGCCAGCAGCCAAGATAGGGACACCACTTCCCAACCGCTAAACAATGAGCAGTTCTTC.

This clone was recorded only once. The chain joins TRBV6-5 to TRBJ2-2; D is perhaps TRBD2 (5 bases). V gave up 0 bases and J gave up 7 bases, with 12 bases separating them. Germline CDR1 MNHEY, CDR2 SVGAGI. This CDR3 has 15 residues. The DNA for the CDR3 is TGTGCCAGCAGTTACTCTGGGAGCCCGAACGGGGAGCTGTTTTTT. It codes for CASSYSGSPNGELFF.

This chain joins TRBV27 and TRBJ1-2; 7 bases line up with TRBD1. CDR3 length: 14 amino acids. V was clipped by 6 bases and J by 4 bases; unmatched bases: 8. Germline-derived CDR1 and CDR2 are MNHEY and SMNVEV (reference sequence). This CDR3 is CASRSIGTAYGYTF. The CDR3 coding sequence is TGTGCCAGCAGAAGCATCGGGACAGCCTATGGCTACACCTTC.

The chain joins TRBV5-6 to TRBJ1-4; tentative D call: TRBD1 (6 bases). Trimming left V 3 bases short and J 8 bases short, with 14 bases between. The CDR3 length is 14 residues. Germline CDR1 is SGHDT and CDR2 is YYEEEE. The CDR3 DNA reads as TGTGCCAGCAGCTCTCGGGATCAGGGGGAAAAACTGTTTTTT. It specifies CASSSRDQGEKLFF.

This chain joins TRBV27 and TRBJ1-1, with D unresolved. This CDR3 has 11 residues. CDR1 is MNHEY and CDR2 is SMNVEV in the germline V gene (reference sequence). The V and J ends lost 5 bases and 3 bases respectively, with 4 bases between them. DNA for the CDR3: TGTGCCAGCAGTCGGGACACTGAAGCTTTCTTT. Its protein product is CASSRDTEAFF.

This clone showed up just a few times. This rearrangement joins TRBV15 to TRBJ1-2; 10 bases are shared with TRBD1. CDR3 length: 16 residues. Per germline, CDR1 LNHNV and CDR2 YYDKDF (reference sequence). The V gene end was trimmed by 8 bases and the J gene end by 0 bases; junction bases not matched to a gene: 9. The CDR3 region has the DNA TGTGCCACCCAGGGACAGGGGACATCCACTAACTATGGCTACACCTTC. It yields the protein CATQGQGTSTNYGYTF.

The V call is TRBV12-3 or TRBV12-4, the J call TRBJ2-7; D remains unclear. CDR3 size: 13 residues. V was trimmed by 5 bases and J by 6 bases, leaving 14 bases between them. The CDR3 DNA reads TGTGCCAGCAGTCCCGCCCCATTCAGCGAGCAGTACTTC. As protein: CASSPAPFSEQYF.

The chain couples TRBV11-3 to TRBJ1-2; D may be TRBD1 (5 bases). The length of the CDR3 is 15 residues. The V end lost 1 base, the J end lost 4 bases, and 13 bases lay between the germline ends. CDR1 is SGHNT and CDR2 is YENEEA in the germline V gene. The CDR3 DNA reads as TGTGCCAGCAGCTTAGGGGGCAGGGCGGCCTATGGCTACACCTTC. This sequence encodes CASSLGGRAAYGYTF.

The chain uses TRBV6-6 and TRBJ2-1; D may be TRBD1 (6 bases). CDR1 MNHNY and CDR2 SVGAGI come from the germline V gene (reference sequence). The CDR3 runs 15 residues. V lost 5 bases to trimming and J lost 5 bases, with 16 bases between them. The CDR3, as DNA: TGTGCCAGCAGTACCCGGACAGCCGAGAACAATGAGCAGTTCTTC. Encoded protein: CASSTRTAENNEQFF.

The chain links TRBV21-1 to TRBJ1-1. TRBV21-1 corresponds to a pseudogene. The CDR3 runs 13 residues. DNA for the CDR3: TGTGCCAGCAGCAGAGGTGGAGGGAGCGAAGCTTTCTTT. Its translation is CASSRGGGSEAFF.

The chain carries TRBV3-1 (or the pseudogene TRBV3-2) and TRBJ2-7; weak D call: TRBD2 (6 bases). The V gene's germline CDR1 is LGHDT and CDR2 YNNKEL (reference sequence). The CDR3 has 15 residues. Deletions cut 4 bases from V and 1 base from J, with 14 bases between. In nucleotides, the CDR3 is TGTGCCAGCAGCCCCCGGGACTTCCCTTCCTACGAGCAGTACTTC. Its translation: CASSPRDFPSYEQYF.

The rearrangement joins TRBV6-5 to TRBJ1-1; tentative D call: TRBD1 (5 bases). With 6 bases removed from V and 6 bases from J, the gap between germline ends came to 20 bases. This CDR3 has 15 amino acids. Germline V gives CDR1 MNHEY, CDR2 SVGAGI. Here the CDR3 DNA reads TGTGCCAGCAGAGTACGACAGTGGGGGGACGCTGAAGCTTTCTTT. Its translation: CASRVRQWGDAEAFF.

The rearrangement uses TRBV18 and TRBJ2-3, with TRBD2 matching over 13 bases. The CDR3 sequence is 15 residues long. The ends lost 4 bases at V and 4 bases at J; junction bases unmatched: 2. CDR1 and CDR2 (germline): KGHSH, LQKENI. The CDR3 bases are TGTGCCAGCTCACGGACTAGCGGGAGCGCAGATACGCAGTATTTT. Its protein product is CASSRTSGSADTQYF.

The genes are TRBV6-6 and TRBJ1-2, with D perhaps TRBD1 (6 bases). The V end lost 6 bases, the J end lost 2 bases, and 16 bases lay between the germline ends. CDR1 and CDR2 from the germline V gene are MNHNY and SVGAGI (reference sequence). The CDR3 sequence is 15 residues long. CDR3 DNA sequence: TGTGCCAGCAGCCTTGAACAGGGAGGGAACTATGGCTACACCTTC. Translating gives CASSLEQGGNYGYTF.

This rearrangement joins TRBV10-3 to TRBJ1-1, with TRBD1 matching over 7 bases. CDR1 ENHRY and CDR2 SYGVKD come from the germline V gene. After removal of 4 bases from V and 8 bases from J, the junction contained 10 bases not matched to a gene. This CDR3 has 14 amino acids. The CDR3 DNA follows: TGTGCCATCAGTGGACTCCAAACAGGGGTAGAAGCTTTCTTT. It is translated as CAISGLQTGVEAFF.